Below, 16 T cell receptor beta chains from the same sample are listed, as sequenced in a study of shared clonotypes between healthy human individuals (dated by TCRdb to the early 2020s). Library prep was done by the immunoSEQ multiplex PCR assay. The source is immuneACCESS, and TCRdb retained only in-frame sequences with V and J called. Part of the clones is not carried over; for the studies checked, unresolved V genes explain less than half of this, and the remainder is unexplained. Counted in this sample were fewer than 600,000 clones; around 76% of them appeared once. Around 13% of the sample comes from the top ten. What was sequenced was PBMCs. Receptors originate from a woman aged 40-49 years in good health. Some clones in this sample may be carry-over from other donors' samples.

About this clone itself: In the same sample, other DNA sequences code for this CDR3. This chain joins TRBV30 and TRBJ1-2, with D perhaps matching TRBD1 (6 bases). V lost 0 bases, J lost 8 bases, and 10 bases lay in between. The CDR3 has 12 amino acids. Per the germline V gene, CDR1 is GTSNPN and CDR2 is SVGIG (reference sequence). The CDR3 here is CAWSVGGRGYTF. CDR3 DNA sequence: TGTGCCTGGAGTGTTGGGGGCAGAGGCTACACCTTC.

The chain links TRBV4-3 to TRBJ2-7, with 14 bases lining up with TRBD2. This CDR3 spans 18 amino acids. Germline trimming cut 0 bases from V and 2 bases from J; bases unmatched to any gene: 6. Per the germline V gene, CDR1 is LGHNA and CDR2 is YSLEER. CDR3 protein: CASSQDGGGLAGAYEQYF. The CDR3 bases are TGCGCCAGCAGCCAAGATGGGGGGGGACTAGCGGGAGCCTACGAGCAGTACTTC.

CDR3 sequence reads: CSVETLAGGGTGELFF. The CDR3 nucleotides read TGCAGCGTTGAAACACTAGCGGGAGGGGGCACCGGGGAGCTGTTTTTT. The chain recombines TRBV29-1 with TRBJ2-2; TRBD2 aligns across 13 bases. This CDR3 is 16 amino acids long. J was trimmed by 4 bases and V by 2 bases; bases with no gene match: 4. Per germline, CDR1 SQVTM and CDR2 ANQGSEA.

The CDR3 DNA follows: TGTGCCAGCAGTTTATCACCGACACTTCTCCGCGAGCAGTACTTC. This encodes CASSLSPTLLREQYF. The chain uses TRBV27 and TRBJ2-7, with D hard to call. CDR1 and CDR2 from the germline V gene are MNHEY and SMNVEV (reference sequence). This CDR3 is 15 amino acids long. Trimming removed 0 bases from V and 6 bases from J, with 15 bases in between.

Note on this clone: A read error may explain this, as a much larger clone is one base away. This chain uses TRBV9 with TRBJ2-1; 10 bases are shared with TRBD2. The CDR3 consists of 15 residues. V lost 4 bases to trimming and J lost 1 base; unmatched junction nucleotides: 2. CDR1 and CDR2 (germline): SGDLS, YYNGEE. DNA of the CDR3: TGTGCCAGCAGCCTACTAGCGGGATCCTACAATGAGCAGTTCTTC. Its translation is CASSLLAGSYNEQFF.

This clone was counted many times. This chain joins TRBV5-5 and TRBJ1-1; 7 bases line up with TRBD1. The CDR3 is 15 residues long. From germline, CDR1 is SGHKS and CDR2 YYEKEE (reference sequence). The V and J ends lost 4 bases and 10 bases, in that order; junction bases with no gene match: 16. Here the CDR3 reads CASSHWDRREVGAFF. In nucleotides, the CDR3 is TGTGCCAGCAGCCACTGGGACAGAAGGGAAGTAGGAGCTTTCTTT.

The chain joins TRBV5-4 to TRBJ2-5; possibly TRBD1 for D (6 bases). Trimming took 7 bases from V and 0 from J, leaving 7 bases between them. This CDR3 spans 12 amino acids. Looked up from germline, CDR1 is SGHNT and CDR2 is YYREEE (reference sequence). The CDR3 loop reads CASRDNQETQYF. CDR3 bases: TGTGCCAGCCGGGACAACCAAGAGACCCAGTACTTC.

The sample holds one count of this clone. The rearrangement links TRBV4-1 to TRBJ2-6, with 7 bases that match TRBD1. The CDR3 has 17 amino acids. V lost 4 bases to trimming and J lost 4 bases; unmatched junction nucleotides: 10. CDR1 MGHRA and CDR2 YSYEKL come from the germline V gene. The CDR3, as DNA: TGCGCCAGCAGCCGGGACAGTGCCTCGGGGGGGGCCAACGTCCTGACTTTC. This gives the protein CASSRDSASGGANVLTF.

The genes are TRBV5-1 and TRBJ1-1; D gene uncertain. Germline V gene lookup returns CDR1 SGHRS and CDR2 YFSETQ. CDR3 length: 13 residues. V was trimmed by 9 bases and J by 0 bases, leaving 12 bases between them. CDR3 sequence: CATKIQMNTEAFF. DNA for the CDR3: TGCGCCACCAAAATACAAATGAACACTGAAGCTTTCTTT.

The chain uses TRBV10-3 and TRBJ2-5; TRBD2 matches 8 bases. The J segment lost 5 bases and the V segment lost 4 bases, leaving 3 bases of the junction unmatched. Germline CDR1 is ENHRY and CDR2 is SYGVKD. The CDR3 runs 13 residues. The CDR3 sequence is CAISASGSETQYF. As DNA, the CDR3 is TGTGCCATCAGTGCCAGCGGGAGTGAGACCCAGTACTTC.

About this clone: At one boundary the junction diverges from the germline segment, which might be a read error. The gene calls are TRBV2 and TRBJ1-2; 10 positions match TRBD1. CDR3 size: 14 residues. Germline CDR1 SNHLY, CDR2 FYNNEI. The CDR3 loop reads CASTRDRGGYSYTF. For the CDR3, the DNA is TGTGCCAGCACCCGGGACAGGGGCGGCTATAGCTACACCTTC.

V is TRBV7-2 and J is TRBJ2-2, with 7 bases fitting TRBD2. The CDR3 length is 16 residues. V shed 4 bases, J shed 0 bases, and the junction held 5 bases outside the gene matches. CDR1 and CDR2 from the germline V gene are SGHTA and FQGNSA. The DNA for the CDR3 is TGTGCCAGCAGCTCGCTAGCGGTTGCGAACACCGGGGAGCTGTTTTTT. This sequence encodes CASSSLAVANTGELFF.

The V call is TRBV7-8, the J call TRBJ1-1; 8 bases are a match to TRBD1. The CDR3 is made up of 14 amino acids. V dropped 5 bases and J dropped 5; count of bases not matched to a gene: 7. Germline CDR1 and CDR2: SGHVS and FQNEAQ. The CDR3 DNA reads as TGTGCCAGCAGCAAATGGACAGGGCGTACTGAAGCTTTCTTT. This gives the protein CASSKWTGRTEAFF. The entire variable domain, with the rest obtained from reference TRBV7-8 and TRBJ1-1, is as follows: GAGVSQSPRYKVAKRGQDVALRCDPISGHVSLFWYQQALGQGPEFLTYFQNEAQLDKSGLPSDRFFAERPEGSVSTLKIQRTQQEDSAVYLCASSKWTGRTEAFFGQGTRLTVV.

The chain couples TRBV9 to TRBJ2-5; TRBD2 matches 10 bases. The CDR3 runs to 18 residues. V lost 4 bases to trimming and J lost 4 bases; unmatched junction nucleotides: 16. The germline V gene encodes CDR1 SGDLS and CDR2 YYNGEE. CDR3 region: CASSPGAAGGGIGETQYF. The CDR3 nucleotides are TGTGCCAGCAGCCCCGGGGCAGCGGGAGGGGGGATTGGAGAGACCCAGTACTTC.

The chain is built from TRBV9 and TRBJ1-5; D is undetermined. Trimming removed 0 bases from V and 5 bases from J, with 6 bases in between. This CDR3 comprises 13 residues. The germline V gene has CDR1 SGDLS and CDR2 YYNGEE. CDR3 region: CASSVAGYQPQHF. The CDR3, as DNA: TGTGCCAGCAGCGTAGCCGGCTATCAGCCCCAGCATTTT. Full variable domain (outside the CDR3, taken from reference TRBV9 and TRBJ1-5): DSGVTQTPKHLITATGQRVTLRCSPRSGDLSVYWYQQSLDQGLQFLIQYYNGEERAKGNILERFSAQQFPDLHSELNLSSLELGDSALYFCASSVAGYQPQHFGDGTRLSIL.

The gene calls are TRBV4-2 and TRBJ2-3; D is possibly TRBD2 (6 bases). Trimming pared 1 base from V and 4 bases from J, leaving 15 bases between. Germline V gene lookup returns CDR1 LGHNA and CDR2 YNFKEQ. The length of the CDR3 is 16 residues. The CDR3 DNA reads as TGTGCCAGCAGCCAAGTAGGTGGGAGGAGGGCAGATACGCAGTATTTT. Its translation: CASSQVGGRRADTQYF.